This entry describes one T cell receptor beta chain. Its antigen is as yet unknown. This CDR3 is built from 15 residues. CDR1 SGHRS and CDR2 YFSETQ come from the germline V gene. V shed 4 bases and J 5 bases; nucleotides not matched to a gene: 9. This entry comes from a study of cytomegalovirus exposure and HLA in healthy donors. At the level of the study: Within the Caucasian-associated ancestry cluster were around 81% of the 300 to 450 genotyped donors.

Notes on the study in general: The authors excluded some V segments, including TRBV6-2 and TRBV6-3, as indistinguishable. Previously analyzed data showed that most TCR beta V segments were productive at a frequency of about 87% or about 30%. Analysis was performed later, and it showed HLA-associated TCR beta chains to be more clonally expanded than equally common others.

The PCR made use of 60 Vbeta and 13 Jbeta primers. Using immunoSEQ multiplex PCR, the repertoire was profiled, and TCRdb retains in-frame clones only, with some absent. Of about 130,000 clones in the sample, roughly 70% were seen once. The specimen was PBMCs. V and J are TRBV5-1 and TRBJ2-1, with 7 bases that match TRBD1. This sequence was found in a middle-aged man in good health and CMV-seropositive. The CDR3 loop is CASSPGQGDNNEQFF. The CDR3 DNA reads TGCGCCAGCAGCCCGGGCCAGGGGGACAACAATGAGCAGTTCTTC.